This TCR beta chain was sequenced for a study of cytomegalovirus exposure and HLA in healthy donors (dated by TCRdb to about 2017). For context, the study as a whole: An earlier analysis of some 550 of the donors reported roughly 270 Gb of sequence data and 100 million to 130 million unique TCR beta sequences from approximately 180 million T cells. Donor age, sex, ethnicity and CMV serostatus were compiled together with the repertoire data. Rather than using new phenotypic data, the later analysis identified candidate immune exposures from TCR beta sequences and from how often those sequences occurred across donors. Because of strong linkage in the cohort, roughly five DR-DQ haplotypes were treated as single units for association and clustering. In an earlier analysis of around 540 of the donors, high-throughput TCR beta sequencing was used to judge whether each TCR beta V gene segment behaved as functional or pseudogenic. Using immunosequencing, the study profiled T cell repertoires from about 650 subjects and related those repertoires to cytomegalovirus serostatus. Every discovery cohort repertoire had been produced on one sequencing platform. Typing coverage varied by locus: roughly 620-640 donors for A, B, C, DRB1 and DQB1; approximately 500 for DQA1; 606 for DPA1; 450 to 480 for DPB1. A later genetic analysis took genome-wide SNP genotypes for about 55% of the roughly 670 donors and used that subset as a discovery cohort. The study aimed to test whether signatures of past pathogen exposure could be identified by cataloging public T cell receptors. Across 398 genotyped donors of the cohort, an average of roughly 230,000 unique TCR beta nucleotide sequences per donor were sequenced, and roughly 20% of those sequences were non-productive. Along with the roughly 670-subject first cohort, a separate validation cohort of some 130 different subjects was used. Roughly 300 gigabases of sequencing data and tens of millions of unique TCR sequences were included in an early release covering roughly 600 HLA-typed donors. Both class I and class II loci were covered by HLA typing, at four-digit resolution. Among the 398 genotyped donors, around 81% belonged to the genetic ancestry cluster associated with self-reported Caucasian donors. A later analysis re-analyzed previously published TCR beta repertoires from roughly 600 donors and added high-resolution HLA genotyping to study TCR occurrence patterns. High-throughput TCR immunosequencing, statistical association of individual TCRs with disease status, and machine learning were combined to predict cytomegalovirus infection status.

In total, about 650 healthy bone marrow donors made up the cohort. At the time of sampling, every cohort member was nominally healthy, though immune exposures that went unrecorded were likely present. The donor tested CMV seropositive, placing the donor among the 289 seropositive members of the cohort. A peripheral blood sample was provided by each donor, and peripheral blood mononuclear cells were used for TCR beta sequencing. The Qiagen DNeasy Blood Extraction Kit was used to extract genomic DNA from the blood cell samples. The CDR3 spans 13 residues, from the cysteine through the phenylalanine. Just the 39-base CDR3 DNA is kept, in frame starting at base 1. V is reduced by 8 bases and J by 3 bases, leaving a spacing of 14 bases between them. CDR1 and CDR2 are read off the germline V gene as SNHLY and FYNNEI. Libraries were built with the immunoSEQ multiplex PCR assay. The multiplex PCR relied on a mix of 60 forward primers for TCR Vbeta segments and 13 reverse primers for TCR Jbeta segments. A multiplex PCR assay on genomic DNA amplified the CDR3 region of rearranged TCR beta genes. The Illumina HiSeq System was used to sequence the amplified TCR beta libraries as 87-base-pair reads. Per the source publication's procedure: A later analysis tallied 75 million to 85 million unique TCR beta chains across the 640 or so repertoires, and approximately 12 million of those chains were shared by two or more donors. To remove PCR and sequencing errors, raw reads were error-corrected and collapsed into unique sequences using a nearest-neighbor algorithm that merged closely related sequences. CDR3 sequences were aligned to IMGT reference sequences to assign V, D and J gene segments. For a sequence to be retained, at least a six-nucleotide match to both a V gene segment and a J gene segment was required. A rearrangement counted as productive if the CDR3 had no stop codons and remained in frame with V and J, and every other rearrangement counted as non-productive. CDR3 was defined according to IMGT convention as the region running from the second conserved V-encoded cysteine to the conserved J-encoded phenylalanine. In an earlier analysis of roughly 610 of the donors, sequences lacking an unambiguous match to a single V gene segment were excluded. In an earlier analysis of about 590 of the donors, a V segment was called functional when productive rearrangements were above 56.7%, and segregating when the standard deviation between donors exceeded 5%. A statistical classification framework was built to diagnose cytomegalovirus status from the catalog of TCR beta chain sequences. A later analysis assigned V and J genes by comparing TCR nucleotide sequences with IMGT/GENE-DB human TR gene sequences. In a later analysis, CDR3 sequences and most-parsimonious VDJ recombination scenarios were assigned using the TCRdist pipeline. A later analysis defined each TCR beta chain by its CDR3 amino acid sequence plus V-gene family, and excluded reads lacking a unique V-gene family. To address suspected cross-contamination and a sequencing artifact, a later analysis removed a few hundred highly shared, low-generation-probability nucleotide sequences. A later analysis calculated a clonal expansion index for each public chain from normalized within-repertoire ranks of inferred template counts. In a later analysis, generation probabilities were computed using a VDJ recombination model fitted to out-of-frame rearrangements, and the results were checked against IGoR. A later analysis scored TCR-TCR, TCR-HLA and TCR-CMV co-occurrence with hypergeometric tests, applying a repertoire-size bias correction to TCR pairs. To estimate false discovery rates, a later analysis permuted the HLA or CMV assignments 20 times. In a later analysis, co-occurring TCRs were grouped using DBSCAN, with TCRdist sequence similarity added in when clustering inside HLA-allele-positive subsets. For co-occurrence clustering, repertoires with fewer than 30,000 or more than 120,000 public chains were excluded, along with about five repertoires with anomalous nucleotide sharing. TCRdb took over this immuneACCESS table, retaining in-frame rearrangements with V and J assigned. Such tables are incomplete; in checked studies, under half of the missing clones stem from an unresolved V gene, and the remainder is unexplained. V, J and clone size are those of that table, while D and trimming were read from the DNA. The sample table lists 120,000 to 150,000 clones, around 82% of them with a count of one. The ten largest clones take up 6.8% of the sample.

A remark on this clone: Which antigen it targets is not known. No base qualities exist here, and no much larger clone lies one base off it.

Here is what the overall study found, with its caveats: A later analysis associated about 16,000 TCR beta sequences with specific HLA alleles at a false discovery rate of 0.05. The study listed 150 to 200 TCR beta chains as associated with cytomegalovirus. It was suggested by the authors that the approach could potentially be generalized to other disease states and immunological phenotypes. Linkage disequilibrium might explain the correlated functional status among segregating V segments, but an unknown experimental factor could not be ruled out. Over 15 rarely observed V segments, including chromosome 9 orphons, were excluded from the earlier analysis of several hundred of the donors because counts were too low. While some public TCRs were present in many individuals, most TCR sequences turned up only very rarely across donors. An earlier analysis of approximately 570 of the donors showed that most TCR beta V segments appeared in productive rearrangements either about 87% or about 30% of the time, which broadly matched IMGT annotations. Some IMGT-functional V segments, including TRBV6-2 and TRBV6-3, could not be distinguished by the 87-base-pair reads and were therefore excluded. Strong co-occurrence of HLA alleles, especially DR and DQ, made assigning TCR associations to individual alleles difficult. A further reported finding was that TCR beta sequences accurately predicted the HLA-A and HLA-B alleles for most subjects in the first cohort. Sequencing depth was assumed to be roughly uniform across donors in the presence/absence analyses, though that assumption may not hold. A group of highly shared sequence variants was considered likely to be a technical artifact of the sequencing pipeline. A later analysis reported that several top co-occurrence clusters appeared linked to parvovirus B19, influenza, CMV and Epstein-Barr virus. Compared with equally common non-associated chains, HLA-associated TCR beta chains in a later analysis were more clonally expanded and had lower generation probabilities. In vitro tests confirmed that three of the cytomegalovirus-associated TCR beta chains recognize cytomegalovirus antigens. A later analysis found that TCR association rates varied across HLA loci, with DRB1 alleles showing the most associated TCRs and HLA-C alleles the fewest. In a later analysis, most CMV-associated TCR beta chains were found to appear HLA-restricted, with HLA associations seemingly driven largely by CMV exposure. Immune exposure information for the cohort was limited to CMV serostatus. The classifier was reported to diagnose cytomegalovirus status with high specificity and sensitivity in both the original and validation cohorts. Because some donors lacked HLA typing at each locus, the association tests relied only on the typed subset. This cohort had only TCR beta chains sequenced, and the lack of alpha or paired-chain data limited which features could be detected. A later genetic analysis associated a missense DCLRE1C variant with V-gene and J-gene trimming of TCR beta chains, and an independent cohort replicated the association. According to a later genetic analysis, donors in an Asian-associated ancestry cluster had fewer N-insertions in productive TCRs than the roughly 700-donor mean.

Sequenced: PBMCs. The receptor's source is a man between 40 and 49 years old in good health and CMV-seropositive. The chain is encoded by TRBV2 joined to TRBJ2-7; the D region possibly corresponds to TRBD1 (6 bases align). The DNA reads TGTGCCAGCGGCGAGGGGGTTCACTACGAGCAGTACTTC. This is translated as CASGEGVHYEQYF.